This TCR beta chain was sequenced for a study of blood T cell repertoires in COVID-19. CDR1 and CDR2 from the germline V gene are SGHNT and YYREEE (reference sequence). The J segment lost 4 bases and the V segment lost 3 bases, leaving 16 bases of the junction unmatched. This CDR3 region has 18 residues. The method was immunoSEQ multiplex PCR; TCRdb's version includes in-frame clones alone and lacks a portion of them. In the table there are around 310,000 clones, about 90% of which are singletons. The sequenced sample consisted of peripheral blood. This chain links TRBV5-4 with TRBJ2-3, with 8 bases aligning to TRBD1. This TCR derives from a woman aged 40 to 50 with COVID-19, enrolled during active disease. CDR3 sequence: CASSSGGRGITPADTQYF. The CDR3 nucleotides are TGTGCCAGCAGCTCAGGGGGCCGAGGAATAACCCCCGCAGATACGCAGTATTTT.